A selection of T cell receptor beta chains follows, all from one sample in a study of blood T cell repertoires in COVID-19. Libraries were prepared by immunoSEQ multiplex PCR; TCRdb keeps only in-frame clonotypes and omits some of them. The data hold 55,000 to 65,000 clones, with 91% observed a single time. The sequenced sample consisted of peripheral blood. The receptors shown here come from a man between 60 and 70 years old with acute or convalescent COVID-19. CDR3s include the opening cysteine and the closing phenylalanine or tryptophan. The D gene is left open where the match is weak. A clone size is listed for some rows: how often the clone was seen (once, few, many), or a class if it is expanded.

>TRBJ2-7|.|TRBV7-2|.
TGTGCCAGCAGCTTAAGCGGAGAAACATCCTACGAGCAGTACTTC
CASSLSGETSYEQYF
>TRBJ2-1|.|TRBV6-5|once
TGTGCCAGCAGTCCTGGGCCCTACAATGAGCAGTTCTTC
CASSPGPYNEQFF
>TRBJ1-2|TRBD1|TRBV18|.
TGTGCCAGCTCACCAAGGGCAGGGGGCCAGGGGGCCTATGGCTACACCTTC
CASSPRAGGQGAYGYTF
>TRBJ2-5|.|TRBV14|.
TGTGCCAGCAGCCAAGAAATGGTGGCAGGGGCAGGGGAGACCCAGTACTTC
CASSQEMVAGAGETQYF
>TRBJ1-2|TRBD1|TRBV12-5|.
TGTGCTAGTGGTTTGAGACTAGGACAGGGAGGTGGCTACACCTTC
CASGLRLGQGGGYTF
>TRBJ2-7|.|TRBV11-3|.
TGTGCCAGCAGCTTAGATCCTATACTTGACGAGCAGTACTTC
CASSLDPILDEQYF
>TRBJ1-1|TRBD1|TRBV7-9|.
TGTGCCAGCAGCTTTGGACAGGGGGAGAAGGATGAAGCTTTCTTT
CASSFGQGEKDEAFF
>TRBJ2-3|TRBD2|TRBV28|.
TGTGCCAGCATTGGTTGGGGAGGACTAGCGGGAGGGTTGGGAGATACGCAGTATTTT
CASIGWGGLAGGLGDTQYF
>TRBJ2-2|.|TRBV2|.
TGTGCCAGCACCTCGGGGTTGGCCGGGGAGCTGTTTTTT
CASTSGLAGELFF
>TRBJ1-5|.|TRBV28|.
TGTGAGTGGAGGCAAAATCAGCCCCAGCATTTT
CEWRQNQPQHF
>TRBJ2-1|TRBD2|TRBV13|.
TGTGCCGGGGGACTAGCGGGGGACAATGAGCAGTTCTTC
CAGGLAGDNEQFF
>TRBJ1-1|.|TRBV19|.
TGTGCCAGTAGTACGACAGGTACCCCTGAAGCTTTCTTT
CASSTTGTPEAFF
>TRBJ2-7|.|TRBV4-3|once
TGCGCCAGCAGCCAAGATCCCAGGCCGTGGTACGAGCAGTACTTC
CASSQDPRPWYEQYF
>TRBJ1-4|.|TRBV19|once
TGTGCCAGTACTGGGGGCGCAGCCATTAATGAAAAACTGTTTTTT
CASTGGAAINEKLFF
>TRBJ1-2|TRBD1|TRBV29-1|.
TGCAGCTCAAGGACAGGGGACTATGGCTACACCTTC
CSSRTGDYGYTF
>TRBJ2-7|.|TRBV19|.
TGTGCCAGTAGTGACCCTGGCGGGGCGAGCTCCTACGAGCAGTACTTC
CASSDPGGASSYEQYF
>TRBJ2-7|.|TRBV24-1|.
TGTGCCACCAGTGGAGGGGGTAGCTCCTACGAGCAGTACTTC
CATSGGGSSYEQYF
>TRBJ1-3|.|TRBV6-1|.
TGTGCCAGCAGTGAAGCTAGTAAGACGGGGGTTGGAAACACCATATATTTT
CASSEASKTGVGNTIYF
>TRBJ2-7|.|TRBV28|.
TGTGCCAGCAGTACTGCTGGGCGTAGCTCCTACGAGCAGTACTTC
CASSTAGRSSYEQYF
>TRBJ2-2|.|TRBV7-6|.
TGTGCCAGCAGCTTATTCCGGGGGACCGGGGAGCTGTTTTTT
CASSLFRGTGELFF
>TRBJ2-1|.|TRBV2|once
TGTGCCAGCGGTAGCGGACCCTACAATGAGCAGTTCTTC
CASGSGPYNEQFF
>TRBJ2-1|.|TRBV4-3|.
TGCGCCAGCAGCCAAGACGGCCGACTAGTAGGCAATGAGCAGTTCTTC
CASSQDGRLVGNEQFF
>TRBJ1-4|.|TRBV4-3|.
TGCGCCAGCAGCCAAGCGGGGGAGGGGAAGGAAAAACTGTTTTTT
CASSQAGEGKEKLFF
>TRBJ2-1|.|TRBV3-1/TRBV3-2|.
TGTGCCAGCAGCCAAAGCGGACGGCGGGTATACAATGAGCAGTTCTTC
CASSQSGRRVYNEQFF
>TRBJ2-5|TRBD1|TRBV7-9|.
TGTGCCAGCAGCATACCGGGACAGGGGCCCGGAGAGACCCAGTACTTC
CASSIPGQGPGETQYF
>TRBJ1-2|.|TRBV28|.
TGTGCCAGCAGTTTAATAACAGACTATGGCTACACCTTC
CASSLITDYGYTF
>TRBJ2-7|TRBD2|TRBV4-3|.
TGCGCCAGCAGCCCTGGACTAGCGGGAGGGGGCCGGTACGAGCAGTACTTC
CASSPGLAGGGRYEQYF
>TRBJ1-2|.|TRBV5-1|.
TGCGCCAGCAGCTTGGATGGGAGTTCGGGCTATGGCTACACCTTC
CASSLDGSSGYGYTF
>TRBJ1-1|TRBD1|TRBV29-1|.
TGCAGCGCCTGGGACAGGAACACTGAAGCTTTCTTT
CSAWDRNTEAFF
>TRBJ2-7|TRBD2|TRBV7-2|.
TGTGCCAGCAGCTCCCTGACTAGCGACATCCCCTACGAGCAGTACTTC
CASSSLTSDIPYEQYF
>TRBJ2-1|TRBD2|TRBV10-3|.
TGTGCCATCAGTGGTTGGGATAGCGGGGACTCCTACAATGAGCAGTTCTTC
CAISGWDSGDSYNEQFF
>TRBJ1-2|TRBD1|TRBV19|.
TGTGCCAGTATCCAGACAGGGGGTGGCTATGGCTACACCTTC
CASIQTGGGYGYTF
>TRBJ1-2|.|TRBV29-1|.
TGCAGCGTTGTTAGCGGAGGGGATGGCTACACCTTC
CSVVSGGDGYTF
>TRBJ2-7|.|TRBV18|.
TGTGCCAGTAGGAGGGAGTCCTACGAGCAGTACTTC
CASRRESYEQYF
>TRBJ2-1|TRBD2|TRBV28|.
TGTGCCAGCAGTTTGGAAGCGGGGGGGGATGAGCAGTTCTTC
CASSLEAGGDEQFF
>TRBJ2-2|.|TRBV29-1|.
TGCAGCGTTGAAGGCCCGGGCGGGGAGCTGTTTTTT
CSVEGPGGELFF
>TRBJ2-5|.|TRBV11-1|.
TGTGCCAGCAGCCTATTGGTAGGGGCAGAGACCCAGTACTTC
CASSLLVGAETQYF